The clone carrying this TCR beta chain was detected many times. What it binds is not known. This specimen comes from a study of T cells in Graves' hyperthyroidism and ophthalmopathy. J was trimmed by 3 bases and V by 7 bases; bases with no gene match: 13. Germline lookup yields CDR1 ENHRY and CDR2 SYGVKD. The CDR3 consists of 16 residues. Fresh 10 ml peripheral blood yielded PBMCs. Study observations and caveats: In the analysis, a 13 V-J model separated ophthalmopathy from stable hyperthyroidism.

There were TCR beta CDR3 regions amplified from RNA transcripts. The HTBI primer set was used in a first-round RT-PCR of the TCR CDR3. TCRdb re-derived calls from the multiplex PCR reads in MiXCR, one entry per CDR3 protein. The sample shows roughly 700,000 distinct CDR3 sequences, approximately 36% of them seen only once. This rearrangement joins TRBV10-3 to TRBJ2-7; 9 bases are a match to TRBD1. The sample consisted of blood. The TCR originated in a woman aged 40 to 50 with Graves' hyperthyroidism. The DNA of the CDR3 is TGTGCCATCACCGCCCGTCCGGGACAGGGACGCTACGAGCAGTACTTC. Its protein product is CAITARPGQGRYEQYF.